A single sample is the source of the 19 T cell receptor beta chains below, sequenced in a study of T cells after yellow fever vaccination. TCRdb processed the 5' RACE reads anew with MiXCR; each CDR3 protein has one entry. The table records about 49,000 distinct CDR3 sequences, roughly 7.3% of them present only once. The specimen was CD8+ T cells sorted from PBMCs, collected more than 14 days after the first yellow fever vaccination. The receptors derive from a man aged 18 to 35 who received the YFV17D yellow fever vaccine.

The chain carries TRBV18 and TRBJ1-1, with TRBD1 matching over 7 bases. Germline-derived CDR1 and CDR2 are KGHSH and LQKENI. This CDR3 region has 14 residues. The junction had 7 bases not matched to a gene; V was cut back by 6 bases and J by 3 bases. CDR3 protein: CASSMTGKYTEAFF. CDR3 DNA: TGTGCCAGCTCCATGACAGGGAAATACACTGAAGCTTTCTTT.

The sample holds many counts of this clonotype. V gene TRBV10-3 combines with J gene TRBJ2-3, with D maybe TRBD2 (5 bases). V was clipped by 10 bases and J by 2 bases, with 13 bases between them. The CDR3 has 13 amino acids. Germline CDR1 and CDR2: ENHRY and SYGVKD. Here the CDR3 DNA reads TGTGCCACTCACCCGGACTTCACAGATACGCAGTATTTT. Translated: CATHPDFTDTQYF.

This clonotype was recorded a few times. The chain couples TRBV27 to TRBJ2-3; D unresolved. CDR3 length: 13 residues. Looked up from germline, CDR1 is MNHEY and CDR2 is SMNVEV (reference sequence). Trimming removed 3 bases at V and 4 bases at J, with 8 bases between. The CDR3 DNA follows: TGTGCCAGCAGTTTGTCTAGTGCAGATACGCAGTATTTT. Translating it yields CASSLSSADTQYF.

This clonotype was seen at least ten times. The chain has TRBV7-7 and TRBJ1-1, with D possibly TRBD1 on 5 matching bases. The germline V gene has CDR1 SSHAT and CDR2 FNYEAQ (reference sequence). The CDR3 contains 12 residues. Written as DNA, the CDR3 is TGTGCTAGCTCTACGAGGGGTACTGAAGCTTTCTTT. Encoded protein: CASSTRGTEAFF.

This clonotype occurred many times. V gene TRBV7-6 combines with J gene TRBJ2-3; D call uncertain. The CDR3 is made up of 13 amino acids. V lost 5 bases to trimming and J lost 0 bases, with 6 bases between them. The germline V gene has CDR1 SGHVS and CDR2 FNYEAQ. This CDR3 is CASSQDSTDTQYF. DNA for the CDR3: TGTGCCAGCAGCCAGGACAGCACAGATACGCAGTATTTT. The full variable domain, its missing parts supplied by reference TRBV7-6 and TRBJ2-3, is GAGVSQSPRYKVTKRGQDVALRCDPISGHVSLYWYRQALGQGPEFLTYFNYEAQQDKSGLPNDRFSAERPEGSISTLTIQRTEQRDSAMYRCASSQDSTDTQYFGPGTRLTVL.

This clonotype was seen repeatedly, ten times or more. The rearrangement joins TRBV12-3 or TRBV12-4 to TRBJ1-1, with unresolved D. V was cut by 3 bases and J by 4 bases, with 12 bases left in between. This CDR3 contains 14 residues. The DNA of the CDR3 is TGTGCCAGCAGTTTGGCCGTTAGGAGCACTGAAGCTTTCTTT. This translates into CASSLAVRSTEAFF.

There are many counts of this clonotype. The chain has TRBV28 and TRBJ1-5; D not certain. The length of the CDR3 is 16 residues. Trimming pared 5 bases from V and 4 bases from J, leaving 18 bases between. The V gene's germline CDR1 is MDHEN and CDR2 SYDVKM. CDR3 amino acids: CASSHLTVLRNQPQHF. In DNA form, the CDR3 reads TGTGCCAGCAGTCATCTCACAGTCCTGAGGAATCAGCCCCAGCATTTT.

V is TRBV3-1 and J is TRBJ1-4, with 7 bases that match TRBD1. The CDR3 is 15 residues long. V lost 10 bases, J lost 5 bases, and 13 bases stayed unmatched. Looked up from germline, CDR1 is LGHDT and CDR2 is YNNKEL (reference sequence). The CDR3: CATTFIGGPNEKLFF. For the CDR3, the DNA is TGTGCCACCACCTTCATAGGGGGCCCGAATGAAAAACTGTTTTTT.

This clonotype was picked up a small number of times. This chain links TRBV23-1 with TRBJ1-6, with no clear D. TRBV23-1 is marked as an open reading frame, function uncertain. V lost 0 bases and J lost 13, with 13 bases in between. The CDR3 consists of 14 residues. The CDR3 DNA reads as TGCGCCAGCAGTCAATCTTCCCAGGCTGAGCCCCTCCACTTT. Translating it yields CASSQSSQAEPLHF.

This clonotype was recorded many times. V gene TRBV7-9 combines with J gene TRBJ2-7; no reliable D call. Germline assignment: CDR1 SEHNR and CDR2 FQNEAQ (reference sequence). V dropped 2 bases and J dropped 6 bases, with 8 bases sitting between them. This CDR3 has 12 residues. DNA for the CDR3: TGTGCCAGCAGCTTAACCAGGTCCGAGCAGTACTTC. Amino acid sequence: CASSLTRSEQYF. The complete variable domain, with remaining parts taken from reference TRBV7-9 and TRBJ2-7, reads DTGVSQNPRHKITKRGQNVTFRCDPISEHNRLYWYRQTLGQGPEFLTYFQNEAQLEKSRLLSDRFSAERPKGSFSTLEIQRTEQGDSAMYLCASSLTRSEQYFGPGTRLTVT.

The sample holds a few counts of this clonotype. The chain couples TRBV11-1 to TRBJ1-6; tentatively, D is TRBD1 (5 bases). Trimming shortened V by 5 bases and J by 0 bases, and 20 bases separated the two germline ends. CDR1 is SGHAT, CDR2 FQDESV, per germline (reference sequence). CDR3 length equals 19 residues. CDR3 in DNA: TGTGCCAGCAGCGGGGGGAGGCTCACCACAGGCTCCTATAATTCACCCCTCCACTTT. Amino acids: CASSGGRLTTGSYNSPLHF.

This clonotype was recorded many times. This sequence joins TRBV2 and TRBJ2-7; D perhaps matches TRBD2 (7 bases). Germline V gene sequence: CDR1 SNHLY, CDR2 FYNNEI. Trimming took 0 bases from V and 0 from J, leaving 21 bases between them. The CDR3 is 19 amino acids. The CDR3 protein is CASSEALDPKGGSSYEQYV. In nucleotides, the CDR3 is TGTGCCAGCAGTGAAGCGCTCGACCCCAAGGGGGGGAGCTCCTACGAGCAGTACGTC.

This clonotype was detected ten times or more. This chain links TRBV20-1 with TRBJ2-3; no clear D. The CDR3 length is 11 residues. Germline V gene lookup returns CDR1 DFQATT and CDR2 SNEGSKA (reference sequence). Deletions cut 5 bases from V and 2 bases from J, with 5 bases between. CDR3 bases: TGCAGTGCTCTTATCACAGATACGCAGTATTTT. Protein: CSALITDTQYF.

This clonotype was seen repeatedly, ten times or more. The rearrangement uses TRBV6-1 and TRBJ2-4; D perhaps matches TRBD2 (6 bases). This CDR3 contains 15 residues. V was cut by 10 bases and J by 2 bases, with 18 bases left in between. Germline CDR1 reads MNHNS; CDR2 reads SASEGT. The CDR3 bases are TGTGCCACGCGGGACCTCTGGGGGTCCAAAAACATTCAGTACTTC. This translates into CATRDLWGSKNIQYF.

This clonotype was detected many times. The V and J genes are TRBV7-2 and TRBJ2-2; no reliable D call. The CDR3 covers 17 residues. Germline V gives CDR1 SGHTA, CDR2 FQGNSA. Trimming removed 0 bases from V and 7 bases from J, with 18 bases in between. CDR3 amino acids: CASSLAARSIGHGELFF. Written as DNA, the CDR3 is TGTGCCAGCAGCTTAGCGGCCAGGTCAATAGGTCACGGGGAGCTGTTTTTT.

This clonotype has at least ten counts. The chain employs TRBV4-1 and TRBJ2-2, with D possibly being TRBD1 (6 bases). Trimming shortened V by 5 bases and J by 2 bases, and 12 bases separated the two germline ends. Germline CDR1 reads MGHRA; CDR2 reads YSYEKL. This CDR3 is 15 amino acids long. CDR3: CASSSRDTNTGELFF. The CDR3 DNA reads TGCGCCAGCAGCTCCCGGGACACCAACACCGGGGAGCTGTTTTTT.

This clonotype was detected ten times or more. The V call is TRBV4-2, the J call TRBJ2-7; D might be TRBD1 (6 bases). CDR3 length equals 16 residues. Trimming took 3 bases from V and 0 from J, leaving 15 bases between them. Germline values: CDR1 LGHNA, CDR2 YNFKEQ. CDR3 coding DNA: TGTGCCAGCAGCCATGCCCCTGGACAGATCTCCTACGAGCAGTACTTC. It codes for CASSHAPGQISYEQYF.

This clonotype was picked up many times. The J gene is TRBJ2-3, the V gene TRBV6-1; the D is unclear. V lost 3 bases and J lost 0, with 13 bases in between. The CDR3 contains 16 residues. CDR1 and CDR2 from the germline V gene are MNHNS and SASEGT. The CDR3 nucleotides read TGTGCCAGCAGTGAGTCCTCTCTTCAGAGCACAGATACGCAGTATTTT. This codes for CASSESSLQSTDTQYF.

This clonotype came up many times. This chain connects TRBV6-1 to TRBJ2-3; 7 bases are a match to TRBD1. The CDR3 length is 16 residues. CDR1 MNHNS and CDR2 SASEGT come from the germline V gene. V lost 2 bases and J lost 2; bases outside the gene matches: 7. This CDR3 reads CASSERQGPSTDTQYF. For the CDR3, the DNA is TGTGCCAGCAGTGAAAGACAGGGACCGTCCACAGATACGCAGTATTTT.